The clone carrying this T cell receptor (beta chain) was seen once. The data derive from a study of blood T cell repertoires in COVID-19. Profiled with immunoSEQ multiplex PCR; TCRdb holds only in-frame clones, not every one. The sample lists about 100,000 clones; approximately 90% were seen once. The CDR3 runs to 15 residues. Germline V gives CDR1 KGHSH, CDR2 LQKENI. The junction had 7 bases not matched to a gene; V was cut back by 1 base and J by 5 bases. This chain joins TRBV18 and TRBJ2-5; 7 nucleotides align to TRBD2. Sequenced material: peripheral blood. The TCR sequence derives from a man aged 45 to 65 with active COVID-19. The CDR3 DNA reads TGTGCCAGCTCACCACGGCGGAGGGAGGGGGAGACCCAGTACTTC. Translation: CASSPRRREGETQYF.